One sample yielded the 7 T cell receptor beta chains listed below, sequenced in a study of shared T cell receptors in the human thymus. Profiled with immunoSEQ multiplex PCR; TCRdb holds only in-frame clones, not every one. The sample carries approximately 580,000 clones, 75% to 80% recorded once. This sample was also put to use in a study of human thymus T cells.

The sequenced sample consisted of thymocytes. Every receptor here comes from a boy less than two years old with a congenital heart defect.

This chain joins TRBV4-1 and TRBJ2-7; D remains ambiguous. The V gene lost 4 bases and the J gene lost 2 bases, with 15 bases spanning the gap. This CDR3 contains 15 residues. Germline CDR1 is MGHRA and CDR2 is YSYEKL. The CDR3 here is CASSPPTFNPYEQYF. In DNA, the CDR3 is TGCGCCAGCAGCCCTCCCACATTTAATCCCTACGAGCAGTACTTC.

The chain couples TRBV27 to TRBJ1-2, with 7 bases matching TRBD1. From germline, CDR1 is MNHEY and CDR2 SMNVEV (reference sequence). The CDR3 spans 16 residues. V lost 8 bases to trimming and J lost 5 bases; unmatched junction nucleotides: 17. The CDR3 DNA reads TGTGCCAGCCTTCCTCGACAGGGCACTACCCCATATGGCTACACCTTC. It specifies CASLPRQGTTPYGYTF.

The chain links TRBV18 to TRBJ1-5; D call uncertain. V was shortened by 2 bases and J by 4 bases, with 12 bases between the two germline ends. The germline CDR1 and CDR2 sequences are KGHSH and LQKENI. CDR3 length: 15 amino acids. CDR3: CASSPTHSPNQPQHF. Written as DNA, the CDR3 is TGTGCCAGCTCACCAACGCACAGCCCGAATCAGCCCCAGCATTTT.

The chain employs TRBV28 and TRBJ1-5; possibly TRBD1 for D (6 bases). The germline CDR1 and CDR2 sequences are MDHEN and SYDVKM. The CDR3 has 19 residues. V lost 7 bases and J 5 bases, leaving 30 bases between the germline ends. The CDR3 nucleotides read TGTGCCAGCACCTATTCATCGAGACTCACAGGGAAGGTGCATCAGCCCCAGCATTTT. Translation gives CASTYSSRLTGKVHQPQHF.

The V call is TRBV4-3, the J call TRBJ2-5; 7 bases are shared with TRBD1. Germline-derived CDR1 and CDR2 are LGHNA and YSLEER. The V and J ends lost 1 base and 2 bases, in that order; junction bases with no gene match: 4. The CDR3 has 15 amino acids. The CDR3 DNA is TGCGCCAGCAGCCAAGGACAGGGTAATCAAGAGACCCAGTACTTC. It translates to CASSQGQGNQETQYF.

The V and J genes are TRBV6-5 and TRBJ1-2; TRBD1 matches 9 bases. The CDR3 loop spans 14 amino acids. The germline V gene has CDR1 MNHEY and CDR2 SVGAGI. V lost 0 bases and J lost 6; bases outside the gene matches: 2. CDR3 DNA: TGTGCCAGCAGTTACTCGGGACAGGGTGATGGCTACACCTTC. Translated, it gives CASSYSGQGDGYTF.

The chain recombines TRBV6-1 with TRBJ1-2; 8 bases are shared with TRBD1. With V trimmed by 7 bases and J by 6 bases, 10 bases remained unmatched. CDR3 length equals 14 residues. Germline V gene lookup returns CDR1 MNHNS and CDR2 SASEGT. As DNA, the CDR3 is TGTGCCAGCACCTCTTCCGCAGGGGGCCATGGCTACACCTTC. Encoded protein: CASTSSAGGHGYTF.